Sequencing of this TCR beta chain was carried out in a study of blood T cells in healthy people across ages. Study-wide results and limits: Across the age range, TCR beta diversity per million T cells fell in a roughly linear way.

As for this clonotype: Antigen specificity is unknown.

The authors ran a second PCR of roughly 6 to 12 cycles using a sample-barcoded 5' primer and a J-beta primer mix. From the 5' RACE reads, TCRdb called clonotypes with MiXCR, one entry per CDR3 protein. Of just over 1 million distinct CDR3 sequences listed, 40% to 50% are singletons. The origin of this receptor is an older woman in good health. Sequencing used blood.

This chain's CDR3 is CASSLDGPEAFF. The DNA of the CDR3 is TGCGCCAGCAGCTTGGATGGGCCCGAAGCTTTCTTT. The genes are TRBV5-1 and TRBJ1-1; D remains unclear. This CDR3 contains 12 residues. The V end lost 0 bases, the J end lost 8 bases, and 8 bases lay between the germline ends. The germline CDR1 and CDR2 sequences are SGHRS and YFSETQ.